The 29 T cell receptor beta chains below were found in one sample sequenced in a study of T-cell reconstitution after alpha-beta-depleted transplantation in children. Unique molecular identifiers tagged the TCRbeta library. TCRdb analysed the PCR reads with MiXCR anew, one entry per CDR3 protein. The table has roughly 200,000 distinct CDR3 sequences, roughly 14% seen once; the top ten hold roughly an eighth. Sequencing was performed on PBMCs from the stem cell graft donor, taken from the stem cell graft. These receptors were collected from a human donor who donated a stem cell graft to a child with acute lymphoblastic leukemia.

This clonotype was counted a few times. The chain combines TRBV29-1 with TRBJ1-2; TRBD1 matches at 8 bases. Germline V lookup: CDR1 SQVTM, CDR2 ANQGSEA. The CDR3 totals 13 residues. Trimming at V came to 3 bases and at J to 5 bases, leaving 5 bases not matched to a gene. The CDR3 reads CSVDYNRGYGYTF. Written as DNA, the CDR3 is TGCAGCGTTGATTACAACAGGGGGTATGGCTACACCTTC.

This clonotype was seen repeatedly, ten times or more. V is TRBV7-9 and J is TRBJ2-4; 8 bases map to TRBD2. The germline V gene has CDR1 SEHNR and CDR2 FQNEAQ (reference sequence). The CDR3 loop spans 16 amino acids. Trimming removed 4 bases from V and 2 bases from J; junction bases left unmatched: 7. This CDR3 reads CASSSGLAGSKNIQYF. DNA of the CDR3: TGTGCCAGCAGCTCCGGACTAGCTGGCTCCAAAAACATTCAGTACTTC. Looking up the rest from reference TRBV7-9 and TRBJ2-4 gives the full variable domain: DTGVSQNPRHKITKRGQNVTFRCDPISEHNRLYWYRQTLGQGPEFLTYFQNEAQLEKSRLLSDRFSAERPKGSFSTLEIQRTEQGDSAMYLCASSSGLAGSKNIQYFGAGTRLSVL.

This clonotype showed up just a few times. This sequence joins TRBV20-1 and TRBJ1-2, with TRBD1 as a possible D gene (5 bases). CDR3 length: 12 amino acids. Germline CDR1 DFQATT, CDR2 SNEGSKA (reference sequence). Deletions cut 6 bases from V and 0 bases from J, with 8 bases between. The CDR3 DNA reads TGCAGTGCCCCGGGGGCTAACTATGGCTACACCTTC. Translated: CSAPGANYGYTF.

This clonotype was detected ten times or more. J is TRBJ2-7 and V is TRBV5-1, with D tentatively TRBD1 (5 bases). The CDR3 contains 13 residues. V lost 1 base and J lost 4, with 9 bases in between. Germline-derived CDR1 and CDR2 are SGHRS and YFSETQ. For the CDR3, the DNA is TGCGCCAGCAGCTTGTTTTCAGGGTACGAGCAGTACTTC. Its translation is CASSLFSGYEQYF.

This clonotype was seen at least ten times. This sequence joins TRBV7-2 and TRBJ2-2; weak D call: TRBD2 (6 bases). The CDR3 length is 16 residues. Germline V gene lookup returns CDR1 SGHTA and CDR2 FQGNSA. V lost 6 bases and J lost 4, with 18 bases in between. The DNA for the CDR3 is TGTGCCAGCAGGCCTGGAGGGGAGCTGCGCACCGGGGAGCTGTTTTTT. Translation: CASRPGGELRTGELFF.

This clonotype was seen more than once but under ten times. The chain recombines TRBV12-3 or TRBV12-4 with TRBJ1-1; D ambiguous. Trimming removed 4 bases at V and 5 bases at J, with 11 bases between. This CDR3 has 13 amino acids. The DNA for the CDR3 is TGTGCCAGCAGTTCGGGGATGGAAACTGAAGCTTTCTTT. It translates to CASSSGMETEAFF.

This chain links TRBV7-8 with TRBJ1-4; D is perhaps TRBD1 (5 bases). Trimming stripped 2 bases from V and 7 bases from J, with 8 bases between. Germline CDR1 SGHVS, CDR2 FQNEAQ. This CDR3 spans 13 amino acids. Here the CDR3 reads CASSLLGGEKLFF. The CDR3 DNA reads as TGTGCCAGCAGCTTACTGGGGGGTGAAAAACTGTTTTTT.

This clonotype showed up many times. This rearrangement joins TRBV20-1 to TRBJ2-3; 11 positions match TRBD1. This CDR3 has 14 residues. CDR1 DFQATT and CDR2 SNEGSKA come from the germline V gene (reference sequence). The ends lost 8 bases at V and 4 bases at J; junction bases unmatched: 8. The CDR3 spells CSTWGQGEADTQYF. Written as DNA, the CDR3 is TGCAGTACCTGGGGACAGGGGGAGGCAGATACGCAGTATTTT.

In this sample, this clonotype turned up many times. The J gene is TRBJ2-1, the V gene TRBV5-1; 12 positions match TRBD2. Germline lookup yields CDR1 SGHRS and CDR2 YFSETQ. CDR3 size: 16 residues. V lost 3 bases, J lost 7 bases, and 8 bases stayed unmatched. Written as DNA, the CDR3 is TGCGCCAGCAGCTCCACGACAACTAGCGGGGGGAATGAGCAGTTCTTC. Amino acids: CASSSTTTSGGNEQFF.

This clonotype was found many times. The rearrangement joins TRBV5-1 to TRBJ2-1; D is possibly TRBD1 or TRBD2 (5 bases each). The CDR3 totals 17 residues. Germline V gene lookup returns CDR1 SGHRS and CDR2 YFSETQ. V lost 2 bases and J 5 bases, leaving 20 bases between the germline ends. The CDR3 nucleotides are TGCGCCAGCAGCTTTGACCCCCTCGGGACCGAGAACAATGAGCAGTTCTTC. Amino acid sequence: CASSFDPLGTENNEQFF.

The table lists this clonotype with many counts. V is TRBV5-1 and J is TRBJ2-1, with D maybe TRBD1 (6 bases). CDR1 and CDR2 (germline): SGHRS, YFSETQ. The CDR3 covers 15 residues. The germline V and J ends were trimmed by 4 bases and 4 bases, with 15 bases remaining between them. The CDR3 nucleotides read TGCGCCAGCAGCGGACGAGGACAGCTTTACAATGAGCAGTTCTTC. Its protein is CASSGRGQLYNEQFF. Complete variable domain (other parts from reference TRBV5-1 and TRBJ2-1): KAGVTQTPRYLIKTRGQQVTLSCSPISGHRSVSWYQQTPGQGLQFLFEYFSETQRNKGNFPGRFSGRQFSNSRSEMNVSTLELGDSALYLCASSGRGQLYNEQFFGPGTRLTVL.

With respect to this clonotype: This sequence may be a read error, since a much larger clone differs from it by one base. This CDR3 reads CASSGQGRSGANGLTF. The CDR3 DNA reads TGCGCCAGCAGCGGACAGGGGCGCTCTGGGGCCAACGGCCTGACTTTC. This sequence joins TRBV10-2 and TRBJ2-6; 9 bases are a match to TRBD1. Germline CDR1 and CDR2: WSHSY and SAAADI. The CDR3 totals 16 residues.

About this clonotype: One junction end disagrees with the germline gene, perhaps due to a read error. The chain links TRBV11-2 to TRBJ2-7, with D unresolved. Germline CDR1 and CDR2: SGHAT and FQNNGV. The CDR3 has 11 amino acids. In DNA form, the CDR3 reads TGTGCCAGCAGCCCCACCCACGAGCATTACTTC. As protein: CASSPTHEHYF.

This clonotype was recorded at least ten times. The chain uses TRBV5-1 and TRBJ2-1, with D unresolved. Germline CDR1 reads SGHRS; CDR2 reads YFSETQ. V lost 1 base and J lost 5, with 7 bases in between. The length of the CDR3 is 13 residues. The CDR3 region is CASSLLLNNEQFF. CDR3 nucleotide sequence: TGCGCCAGCAGCTTGTTACTAAACAATGAGCAGTTCTTC.

This clonotype has a count of ten or more. This chain joins TRBV7-8 and TRBJ1-1; D is perhaps TRBD1 (6 bases). Germline values: CDR1 SGHVS, CDR2 FQNEAQ. The CDR3 spans 16 residues. With 0 bases removed from V and 0 bases from J, the gap between germline ends came to 11 bases. This CDR3 is CASSLAGTTLNTEAFF. The CDR3 nucleotides are TGTGCCAGCAGCTTAGCAGGGACAACCTTGAACACTGAAGCTTTCTTT.

At least ten counts were recorded for this clonotype. The rearrangement uses TRBV6-1 and TRBJ1-5; a weak D match, TRBD1 (5 bases). V lost 7 bases and J lost 0, with 25 bases in between. Looked up from germline, CDR1 is MNHNS and CDR2 is SASEGT. The CDR3 is 19 residues long. The CDR3 protein is CASTLQASSHFYSNQPQHF. CDR3 DNA: TGTGCCAGCACCTTACAGGCTAGTTCGCATTTCTATAGCAATCAGCCCCAGCATTTT.

This clonotype was counted many times. The rearrangement uses TRBV10-2 and TRBJ2-7; D is unresolved. Germline V gives CDR1 WSHSY, CDR2 SAAADI. The V end lost 8 bases, the J end lost 2 bases, and 7 bases lay between the germline ends. There are 11 residues in the CDR3. The CDR3 DNA is TGCGCCAGCCGGATGACCTACGAGCAGTACTTC. This sequence encodes CASRMTYEQYF.

This clonotype showed up many times. J is TRBJ2-1 and V is TRBV20-1; TRBD1 aligns across 9 bases. V was pared by 8 bases and J by 1 base, with 9 bases of the junction left unmatched. The CDR3 covers 15 residues. Germline-derived CDR1 and CDR2 are DFQATT and SNEGSKA (reference sequence). Written as DNA, the CDR3 is TGCAGTCCGGCGGACAGGGGATTATCCTACAATGAGCAGTTCTTC. Amino acid sequence: CSPADRGLSYNEQFF.

This clonotype was seen many times. V usage is TRBV7-9 and J usage is TRBJ1-2; the match to TRBD1 covers 7 bases. The J segment lost 4 bases and the V segment lost 5 bases, leaving 16 bases of the junction unmatched. The CDR3 extends over 17 amino acids. The germline gives CDR1 SEHNR, CDR2 FQNEAQ (reference sequence). The CDR3 DNA reads as TGTGCCAGCAGCCACCGACGTCTGAGACAGGGTTTCTATGGCTACACCTTC. Protein: CASSHRRLRQGFYGYTF. Filled out from reference TRBV7-9 and TRBJ1-2, the complete variable domain reads DTGVSQNPRHKITKRGQNVTFRCDPISEHNRLYWYRQTLGQGPEFLTYFQNEAQLEKSRLLSDRFSAERPKGSFSTLEIQRTEQGDSAMYLCASSHRRLRQGFYGYTFGSGTRLTVV.

The gene calls are TRBV7-9 and TRBJ2-2; no reliable D call. The length of the CDR3 is 16 residues. Germline loops: CDR1 SEHNR, CDR2 FQNEAQ (reference sequence). The ends were cut back, 6 bases at V and 0 bases at J, with 14 bases in the middle. CDR3 amino acids: CASSTQRAANTGELFF. As DNA, the CDR3 is TGTGCCAGCAGTACTCAAAGGGCGGCGAACACCGGGGAGCTGTTTTTT.

To note about this clonotype: This could be a read error, since a much larger clone is one nucleotide away. J is TRBJ2-7 and V is TRBV4-1; the D is unclear. This CDR3 has 14 residues. Germline CDR1 MGHRA, CDR2 YSYEKL. The CDR3 reads CASSQAVVPYDQYF. The DNA of the CDR3 is TGCGCCAGCAGCCAAGCGGTAGTACCCTACGACCAGTACTTC.

The table lists this clonotype with many counts. The chain is built from TRBV5-1 and TRBJ2-2; D possibly corresponds to TRBD2 (6 bases). V was pared by 3 bases and J by 7 bases, with 16 bases between. This CDR3 region has 15 residues. Germline CDR1 SGHRS, CDR2 YFSETQ. CDR3 amino acids: CASSSLAGKSGELFF. CDR3 sequence (DNA): TGCGCCAGCAGCTCCTTGGCGGGAAAGAGCGGGGAGCTGTTTTTT.

This clonotype was seen repeatedly, ten times or more. The chain combines TRBV5-8 with TRBJ2-3; D is unresolved. V shed 3 bases and J shed 13 bases, with 12 bases lying between them. Germline V gives CDR1 SGHTS, CDR2 YDEGEE. The CDR3 is made up of 11 amino acids. CDR3 sequence reads: CASSWTSGKYF. CDR3 DNA: TGTGCCAGCAGCTGGACGTCTGGGAAGTATTTT.

In its sample, this clonotype was seen a few times. The chain is built from TRBV5-4 and TRBJ2-7; 11 positions agree with TRBD2. The trim removed 1 base at V and 6 bases at J, leaving 3 bases unmatched. This CDR3 is 14 amino acids long. The germline V gene encodes CDR1 SGHNT and CDR2 YYREEE (reference sequence). This CDR3 is CASSLTSGSGEQYF. CDR3 nucleotide sequence: TGTGCCAGCAGCTTGACTAGCGGGAGCGGCGAGCAGTACTTC.

J is TRBJ1-1 and V is TRBV30, with no clear D. The germline V gene encodes CDR1 GTSNPN and CDR2 SVGIG (reference sequence). With 2 bases removed from V and 0 bases from J, the gap between germline ends came to 13 bases. CDR3 size: 15 residues. CDR3 DNA sequence: TGTGCCTGGAGTCCGGGCCCCTCGATGAACACTGAAGCTTTCTTT. Encoded protein: CAWSPGPSMNTEAFF. Combining the CDR3 with reference TRBV30 and TRBJ1-1 gives the whole variable domain SQTIHQWPATLVQPVGSPLSLECTVEGTSNPNLYWYRQAAGRGLQLLFYSVGIGQISSEVPQNLSASRPQDRQFILSSKKLLLSDSGFYLCAWSPGPSMNTEAFFGQGTRLTVV.

The chain links TRBV12-3 or TRBV12-4 to TRBJ2-3; perhaps TRBD2 as D (6 bases). The CDR3 covers 17 residues. Trimming took off 0 bases at V and 4 bases at J, with 17 bases between the two ends. This chain's CDR3 is CASSLAQGGPPADTQYF. CDR3 DNA sequence: TGTGCCAGCAGTTTAGCGCAAGGAGGGCCCCCCGCAGATACGCAGTATTTT.

At least ten counts were recorded for this clonotype. The J gene is TRBJ1-1, the V gene TRBV29-1; D is undetermined. Germline CDR1 SQVTM, CDR2 ANQGSEA. V lost 8 bases and J lost 1, with 11 bases in between. The CDR3 length is 12 residues. The CDR3 reads CSIQWSNTEAFF. CDR3 sequence (DNA): TGCAGCATCCAATGGTCGAACACTGAAGCTTTCTTT.

This clonotype was seen many times. This chain links TRBV5-1 with TRBJ2-3; tentatively, D is TRBD2 (5 bases). The length of the CDR3 is 14 residues. Germline V gives CDR1 SGHRS, CDR2 YFSETQ. Trimming stripped 2 bases from V and 3 bases from J, with 10 bases between. Written as DNA, the CDR3 is TGCGCCAGCAGCTTTACCCCGGGGACAGATACGCAGTATTTT. It translates to CASSFTPGTDTQYF.

CDR3 nucleotides: TGTGCCAGCTCACCCGGACAGCGAACCTACGAGCAGTACTTC. Translation: CASSPGQRTYEQYF. The chain couples TRBV18 to TRBJ2-7; D may be TRBD1 (6 bases). The germline V and J ends were trimmed by 3 bases and 2 bases, with 11 bases remaining between them. The CDR3 totals 14 residues. The germline V gene encodes CDR1 KGHSH and CDR2 LQKENI.